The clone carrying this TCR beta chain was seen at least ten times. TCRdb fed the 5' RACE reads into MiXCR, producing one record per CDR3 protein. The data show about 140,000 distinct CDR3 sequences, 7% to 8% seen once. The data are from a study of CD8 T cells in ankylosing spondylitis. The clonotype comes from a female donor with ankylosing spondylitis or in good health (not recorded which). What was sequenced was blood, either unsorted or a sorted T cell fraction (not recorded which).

The DNA of the CDR3 is TGTGCCAGCAGCCCGGGGGCGACTCTCGGGGGCACTGAAGCTTTCTTT. It specifies CASSPGATLGGTEAFF. The V and J genes are TRBV5-6 and TRBJ1-1, with D tentatively TRBD1 (6 bases). V dropped 4 bases and J dropped 4 bases, with 20 bases sitting between them. CDR1 is SGHDT, CDR2 YYEEEE, per germline. The CDR3 extends over 16 amino acids.